Below, 21 T cell receptor beta chains from the same sample are listed, as sequenced in a study of tumor-infiltrating lymphocytes in localized non-small cell lung cancer. TCRdb keeps only in-frame clones here, not all; method: immunoSEQ multiplex PCR. The sample lists more than 12,000 clones; 75% to 85% were seen once. Sample: lung tumor tissue. The receptors shown here come from a human donor with non-small cell lung cancer.

This sequence joins TRBV6-5 and TRBJ2-2; D remains ambiguous. Looked up from germline, CDR1 is MNHEY and CDR2 is SVGAGI. This CDR3 contains 13 residues. V was shortened by 2 bases and J by 4 bases, with 5 bases between the two germline ends. The CDR3 spells CASSYTTTGELFF. The DNA of the CDR3 is TGTGCCAGCAGTTACACGACCACCGGGGAGCTGTTTTTT.

The CDR3 protein is CASSKRKKAGQYYEQYF. The CDR3 nucleotides are TGTGCCAGCAGCAAAAGGAAAAAAGCGGGCCAGTACTACGAGCAGTACTTC. V is TRBV21-1 and J is TRBJ2-7; TRBD2, the table's D call, was not compared with the DNA. TRBV21-1 is marked as a pseudogene. This CDR3 spans 17 amino acids.

The chain carries TRBV6-1 and TRBJ1-5, with a tentative D call TRBD1 (6 bases). Germline V gene lookup returns CDR1 MNHNS and CDR2 SASEGT. V was clipped by 5 bases and J by 6 bases, with 17 bases between them. The CDR3 is 15 residues long. For the CDR3, the DNA is TGTGCCAGCAGTACACAGGGAAGGGGAGGTCAGCCCCAGCATTTT. Protein product: CASSTQGRGGQPQHF.

The CDR3 reads CASSLAAHTGELFF. Here the CDR3 DNA reads TGTGCCAGCTCACTGGCGGCCCACACCGGGGAGCTGTTTTTT. The J gene is TRBJ2-2, the V gene TRBV18; D is unresolved. Germline assignment: CDR1 KGHSH and CDR2 LQKENI. The V end lost 4 bases, the J end lost 3 bases, and 9 bases lay between the germline ends. The CDR3 loop spans 14 amino acids.

The V and J genes are TRBV27 and TRBJ2-7, with D possibly being TRBD2 (6 bases). CDR1 is MNHEY, CDR2 SMNVEV, per germline (reference sequence). V lost 7 bases, J lost 3 bases, and 16 bases lay in between. The CDR3 sequence is 14 residues long. CDR3 sequence: CASTTGLAYYEQYF. The CDR3 DNA sequence: TGTGCCAGCACCACGGGCCTAGCGTACTACGAGCAGTACTTC.

CDR3 DNA: TGTGCCAGCAGCCCCCGGACAAACCCTTCCTACGAGCAGTACTTC. Translation: CASSPRTNPSYEQYF. This chain connects TRBV7-9 to TRBJ2-7; tentative D call: TRBD1 (5 bases). Looked up from germline, CDR1 is SEHNR and CDR2 is FQNEAQ (reference sequence). This CDR3 comprises 15 residues. V was trimmed by 5 bases and J by 1 base, leaving 15 bases between them.

J is TRBJ2-7 and V is TRBV18; D unresolved. The CDR3 totals 12 residues. Per the germline V gene, CDR1 is KGHSH and CDR2 is LQKENI. Trimming shortened V by 3 bases and J by 6 bases, and 9 bases separated the two germline ends. CDR3 DNA: TGTGCCAGCTCACCGGAGACGGGCGAGCAGTACTTC. Translated, it gives CASSPETGEQYF.

This clone was detected a few times. V gene TRBV30 combines with J gene TRBJ1-1, with D hard to call. Germline CDR1 is GTSNPN and CDR2 is SVGIG (reference sequence). Trimming pared 3 bases from V and 2 bases from J, leaving 13 bases between. The length of the CDR3 is 14 residues. CDR3 residues: CAWRGALTNTEAFF. The CDR3 nucleotides read TGTGCCTGGAGGGGAGCCCTGACTAACACTGAAGCTTTCTTT.

The chain recombines TRBV9 with TRBJ2-6; no clear D gene. The V and J ends lost 3 bases and 0 bases respectively, with 7 bases between them. This CDR3 contains 15 residues. Germline CDR1 and CDR2: SGDLS and YYNGEE. In DNA, the CDR3 is TGTGCCAGCAGCGGGGGATTCTCTGGGGCCAACGTCCTGACTTTC. The encoded protein is CASSGGFSGANVLTF.

This chain joins TRBV10-3 and TRBJ2-3, with 12 bases fitting TRBD1. V was pared by 10 bases and J by 3 bases, with 8 bases of the junction left unmatched. The length of the CDR3 is 15 residues. In germline, CDR1 is ENHRY, CDR2 SYGVKD. CDR3 coding DNA: TGTGCCACTAGGCGGGACAGGGGGCGGACAGATACGCAGTATTTT. Amino acids: CATRRDRGRTDTQYF.

The V call is TRBV5-5, the J call TRBJ1-3; D not resolved. CDR3 length equals 14 residues. V lost 0 bases to trimming and J lost 4 bases, with 8 bases between them. The germline V gene has CDR1 SGHKS and CDR2 YYEKEE (reference sequence). CDR3 nucleotide sequence: TGTGCCAGCAGCTTGGAACAGCTCGGAAACACCATATATTTT. Translating it yields CASSLEQLGNTIYF.

This clone was detected a few times. CDR3 residues: CASSPGEGYTF. CDR3 coding DNA: TGTGCCAGCTCACCAGGGGAGGGCTACACCTTC. This rearrangement joins TRBV18 to TRBJ1-2; no reliable D call. The CDR3 covers 11 residues. Germline CDR1 reads KGHSH; CDR2 reads LQKENI. V was pared by 2 bases and J by 8 bases, with 6 bases between.

The chain has TRBV5-8 and TRBJ2-3; TRBD2 matches at 10 bases. After removal of 0 bases from V and 2 bases from J, the junction contained 3 bases not matched to a gene. Germline values: CDR1 SGHTS, CDR2 YDEGEE. The CDR3 is 16 residues long. The chain's CDR3 is CASSLGLAGVTDTQYF. The CDR3 DNA is TGTGCCAGCAGCTTGGGGCTAGCGGGAGTCACAGATACGCAGTATTTT.

The CDR3 protein is CASSRGTGGTNEKLFF. The CDR3, as DNA: TGTGCCAGCAGCCGAGGGACAGGGGGGACTAATGAAAAACTGTTTTTT. The chain couples TRBV5-6 to TRBJ1-4, with 11 bases fitting TRBD1. The CDR3 extends over 16 amino acids. Germline values: CDR1 SGHDT, CDR2 YYEEEE. V trimming: 4 bases; J trimming: 2 bases; junction bases outside the gene matches: 4.

The genes are TRBV30 and TRBJ1-1; D is uncertain. Trimming left V 3 bases short and J 3 bases short, with 5 bases between. The CDR3 runs 11 residues. The V gene's germline CDR1 is GTSNPN and CDR2 SVGIG (reference sequence). As DNA, the CDR3 is TGTGCCTGGAGAAAGTACACTGAAGCTTTCTTT. It is translated as CAWRKYTEAFF. Looking up the rest from reference TRBV30 and TRBJ1-1 gives the full variable domain: SQTIHQWPATLVQPVGSPLSLECTVEGTSNPNLYWYRQAAGRGLQLLFYSVGIGQISSEVPQNLSASRPQDRQFILSSKKLLLSDSGFYLCAWRKYTEAFFGQGTRLTVV.

This rearrangement joins TRBV7-9 to TRBJ1-5; no firm D call. Germline CDR1 and CDR2: SEHNR and FQNEAQ (reference sequence). The CDR3 has 12 amino acids. V lost 1 base and J lost 4, with 2 bases in between. The CDR3 protein is CASSLDNQPQHF. CDR3 nucleotides: TGTGCCAGCAGCTTAGATAATCAGCCCCAGCATTTT.

The genes are TRBV2 and TRBJ1-3; 9 bases align to TRBD1. Trimming removed 6 bases from V and 0 bases from J; junction bases left unmatched: 3. This CDR3 contains 15 residues. CDR1 is SNHLY, CDR2 FYNNEI, per germline. The CDR3 protein is CASRGQGNSGNTIYF. Here the CDR3 DNA reads TGTGCCAGCAGGGGACAGGGAAACTCTGGAAACACCATATATTTT.

This chain links TRBV27 with TRBJ2-6; 9 nucleotides agree with TRBD1. This CDR3 has 17 amino acids. The junction had 5 bases not matched to a gene; V was cut back by 5 bases and J by 0 bases. Germline values: CDR1 MNHEY, CDR2 SMNVEV (reference sequence). CDR3 sequence reads: CASSPGQGISGANVLTF. CDR3 in DNA: TGTGCCAGCAGTCCCGGACAGGGGATCTCTGGGGCCAACGTCCTGACTTTC.

In this sample, this clone turned up a few times. V and J are TRBV5-1 and TRBJ1-5, with D unclear. CDR1 is SGHRS and CDR2 is YFSETQ in the germline V gene. The CDR3 loop spans 15 amino acids. V dropped 4 bases and J dropped 0 bases, with 11 bases sitting between them. The CDR3 region has the DNA TGCGCCAGCAGCCCCGAGGGAGATAGCAATCAGCCCCAGCATTTT. Protein: CASSPEGDSNQPQHF.

The rearrangement joins TRBV7-2 to TRBJ1-3; D may be TRBD1 (6 bases). The CDR3 spans 14 residues. Trimming took off 5 bases at V and 11 bases at J, with 19 bases between the two ends. Germline-derived CDR1 and CDR2 are SGHTA and FQGNSA. The CDR3 loop is CASSPGGGREAIYF. CDR3 nucleotides: TGTGCCAGCAGCCCTGGGGGGGGCCGGGAGGCCATATATTTT.

V and J are TRBV11-3 and TRBJ1-4, with TRBD1 identical over 9 bases. Losses at the gene ends were 4 bases for V and 5 bases for J; bases not matched to a gene: 8. Germline loops: CDR1 SGHNT, CDR2 YENEEA. The CDR3 has 16 amino acids. The CDR3 is CASSWSTGTGNEKLFF. In DNA, the CDR3 is TGTGCCAGCAGCTGGTCCACCGGGACAGGGAATGAAAAACTGTTTTTT.